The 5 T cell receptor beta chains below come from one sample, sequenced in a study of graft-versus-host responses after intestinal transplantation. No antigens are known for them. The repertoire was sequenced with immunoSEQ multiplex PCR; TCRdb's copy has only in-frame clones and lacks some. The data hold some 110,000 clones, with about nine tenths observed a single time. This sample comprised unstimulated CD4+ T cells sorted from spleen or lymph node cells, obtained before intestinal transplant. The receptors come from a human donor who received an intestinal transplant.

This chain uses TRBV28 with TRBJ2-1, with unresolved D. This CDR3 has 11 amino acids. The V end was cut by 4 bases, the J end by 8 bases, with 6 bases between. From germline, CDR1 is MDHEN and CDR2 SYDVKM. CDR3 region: CASSSRHEQFF. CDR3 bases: TGTGCCAGCAGTTCCAGGCATGAGCAGTTCTTC.

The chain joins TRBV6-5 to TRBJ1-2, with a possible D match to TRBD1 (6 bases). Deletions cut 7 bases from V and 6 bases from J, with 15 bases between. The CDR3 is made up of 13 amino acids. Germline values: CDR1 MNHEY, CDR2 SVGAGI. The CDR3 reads CASKAGTRDGYTF. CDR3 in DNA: TGTGCCAGCAAAGCCGGGACACGCGATGGCTACACCTTC.

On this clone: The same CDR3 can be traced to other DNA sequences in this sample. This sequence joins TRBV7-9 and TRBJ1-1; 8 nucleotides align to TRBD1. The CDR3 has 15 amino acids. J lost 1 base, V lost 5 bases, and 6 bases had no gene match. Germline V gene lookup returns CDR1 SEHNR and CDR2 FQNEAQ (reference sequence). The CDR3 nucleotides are TGTGCCAGCAGCCCGAGACAGGGGAAGAACACTGAAGCTTTCTTT. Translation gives CASSPRQGKNTEAFF.

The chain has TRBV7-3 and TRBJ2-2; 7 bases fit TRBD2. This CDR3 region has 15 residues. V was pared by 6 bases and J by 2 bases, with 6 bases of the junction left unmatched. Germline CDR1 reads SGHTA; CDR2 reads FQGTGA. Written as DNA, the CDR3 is TGTGCCAGCAGACGGGGGAGGGACAACACCGGGGAGCTGTTTTTT. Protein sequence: CASRRGRDNTGELFF.

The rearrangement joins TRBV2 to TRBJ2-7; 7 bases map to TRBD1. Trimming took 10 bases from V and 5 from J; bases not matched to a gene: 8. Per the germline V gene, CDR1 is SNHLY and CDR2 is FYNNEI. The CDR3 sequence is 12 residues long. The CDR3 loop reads CANNGQDDEQYF. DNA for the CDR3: TGTGCCAACAACGGACAGGACGACGAGCAGTACTTC.